This TCR beta chain was found in a study of post-analysis software for immune sequencing data. Study observations and caveats: Comparison of patients with controls showed about 5 TRBV segments more frequent in patients, TRBV5-6, TRBV5-1 and TRBV20-1 among them.

Unique molecular identifiers were carried by the TCR beta cDNA libraries. The yield from roughly 1 to 10 million T cells was some 500,000 cDNA molecules in total. Each CDR3 protein is one row after TCRdb ran MiXCR on the PCR reads. The table lists 750,000 to 950,000 distinct CDR3 sequences, 35% to 55% of them singletons, with roughly 4.9% in the top ten. CDR3 length: 17 amino acids. The trim removed 6 bases at V and 0 bases at J, leaving 7 bases unmatched. CDR1 and CDR2 from the germline V gene are LNHNV and YYDKDF (reference sequence). About this clonotype itself: The antigen remains undetermined.

This chain joins TRBV15 and TRBJ2-1; 11 bases align to TRBD2. The source material was blood. The sequence came from a girl aged 5-17 years with multiple sclerosis. CDR3 region: CATRASGRPVSYNEQFF. As DNA, the CDR3 is TGTGCCACCAGGGCTAGCGGGAGGCCCGTCTCCTACAATGAGCAGTTCTTC.